The 6 T cell receptor beta chains below all came from one sample that was sequenced in a study of graft-versus-host responses after intestinal transplantation. Plating combined about 200,000 CFSE-labeled responder cells with about 200,000 irradiated, violet-dye-labeled stimulator cells. Only in-frame clones appear in the TCRdb table, and some are missing; sequencing was by immunoSEQ multiplex PCR. The table lists roughly 4,700 clones, 27% of them singletons, with under 30% in the top ten. The starting material was alloreactive CD8+ T cells from a mixed lymphocyte reaction culture, obtained before transplantation. As to subset: CFSE-low proliferating T cells sorted from roughly six-day pre-transplant mixed lymphocyte reaction (GvH or HvG direction). All receptors come from a human patient who was an organ donor for intestinal transplantation.

This clone was counted a few times. The V and J genes are TRBV7-2 and TRBJ2-2; D is unresolved. Trimming removed 0 bases from V and 6 bases from J, with 8 bases in between. The germline V gene has CDR1 SGHTA and CDR2 FQGNSA. CDR3 size: 14 residues. Written as DNA, the CDR3 is TGTGCCAGCAGCTTAGCTAGCATCTCCGGGGAGCTGTTTTTT. Its translation: CASSLASISGELFF.

The chain combines TRBV5-4 with TRBJ1-1, with unresolved D. V shed 2 bases and J shed 7 bases, with 12 bases lying between them. The CDR3 runs to 13 residues. CDR1 SGHNT and CDR2 YYREEE come from the germline V gene (reference sequence). In DNA form, the CDR3 reads TGTGCCAGCAGCTTAAAACCGAACTATGAAGCTTTCTTT. Translating it yields CASSLKPNYEAFF.

The chain joins TRBV11-2 to TRBJ2-3; 7 nucleotides align to TRBD1. The CDR3 runs 15 residues. V shed 5 bases, J shed 2 bases, and the junction held 7 bases outside the gene matches. The germline V gene has CDR1 SGHAT and CDR2 FQNNGV. The CDR3 nucleotides are TGTGCCAGCAGCGGTTCCACAGGGGCCACAGATACGCAGTATTTT. Its translation: CASSGSTGATDTQYF. Looking up the rest from reference TRBV11-2 and TRBJ2-3 gives the full variable domain: EAGVAQSPRYKIIEKRQSVAFWCNPISGHATLYWYQQILGQGPKLLIQFQNNGVVDDSQLPKDRFSAERLKGVDSTLKIQPAKLEDSAVYLCASSGSTGATDTQYFGPGTRLTVL.

This clone was seen a few times. A much larger clone lies a single base off, so this may be a read error. The identical CDR3 is also encoded by other nucleotide sequences in the sample. The chain couples TRBV7-6 to TRBJ2-7; 7 bases map to TRBD1. Germline CDR1 reads SGHVS; CDR2 reads FNYEAQ. CDR3 length: 13 amino acids. With 3 bases clipped from V and 4 bases from J, the junction kept 3 bases outside the gene matches. CDR3 coding DNA: TGTGCCAGCAGCTTCAGACAGGGATACGAGCAGTACGTC. Protein sequence: CASSFRQGYEQYV.

By sample share, this clone is large. The chain combines TRBV27 with TRBJ1-6; the match to TRBD1 covers 12 bases. Germline CDR1 and CDR2: MNHEY and SMNVEV (reference sequence). The CDR3 runs 15 residues. The V segment lost 6 bases and the J segment 9 bases; nucleotides outside the gene matches: 6. CDR3 protein: CASSSGTGGRSPLHF. Written as DNA, the CDR3 is TGTGCCAGCAGCTCCGGGACAGGGGGCCGTTCACCCCTCCACTTT.

J is TRBJ1-2 and V is TRBV11-2; TRBD1 agrees at 9 bases. CDR1 and CDR2 from the germline V gene are SGHAT and FQNNGV. This CDR3 spans 14 amino acids. V shed 6 bases, J shed 8 bases, and the junction held 10 bases outside the gene matches. The CDR3 loop reads CASRPTGGVAGYTF. DNA for the CDR3: TGTGCCAGCAGGCCTACAGGGGGCGTCGCCGGCTACACCTTC. Looking up the rest from reference TRBV11-2 and TRBJ1-2 gives the full variable domain: EAGVAQSPRYKIIEKRQSVAFWCNPISGHATLYWYQQILGQGPKLLIQFQNNGVVDDSQLPKDRFSAERLKGVDSTLKIQPAKLEDSAVYLCASRPTGGVAGYTFGSGTRLTVV.